One and the same sample provided the 2 T cell receptor beta chains below, sequenced in a study of T cells in tumors after PD-1 blockade (dated by TCRdb to about 2019). Libraries were made using the immunoSEQ multiplex PCR assay. TCRdb mirrors the immuneACCESS table, restricted to in-frame sequences. Some clones are absent from its copies; in checked studies, under half trace to an unresolved V gene, and the reason for the others is unknown. The table for this sample lists about 20,000 clones; about 77% of them were counted only once. The top ten constitute 26% of the sample. The meaning of the sample's time point label: before anti-PD-1 therapy. The sample was PBMCs, taken before anti-PD-1 treatment. These receptors originate from a human donor with basal cell carcinoma.

J is TRBJ2-3 and V is TRBV7-3; D is undetermined. This CDR3 spans 15 amino acids. CDR1 and CDR2 (germline): SGHTA, FQGTGA. Trimming cost V 5 bases and J 5 bases, with 17 bases left between them. The CDR3 loop is CASSRPTTELDTQYF. The CDR3 DNA sequence: TGTGCCAGCAGCCGACCCACGACCGAATTAGATACGCAGTATTTT.

This clone has only one observation. The rearrangement uses TRBV4-2 and TRBJ2-4, with TRBD1 matching 8 bases. V lost 4 bases and J lost 1; bases outside the gene matches: 12. Per the germline V gene, CDR1 is LGHNA and CDR2 is YNFKEQ. The CDR3 loop spans 18 amino acids. CDR3 nucleotide sequence: TGTGCCAGCAGCCCGAAACTCATACAGGGGGGCGCCAAAAACATTCAGTACTTC. It is translated as CASSPKLIQGGAKNIQYF.